These 8 T cell receptor beta chains came from one sample sequenced in a study of blood T cell repertoires in COVID-19. The method was immunoSEQ multiplex PCR; TCRdb's version includes in-frame clones alone and lacks a portion of them. The sample carries 250,000 to 300,000 clones, around 88% recorded once. The specimen was peripheral blood. The receptors come from a woman in her 70s with COVID-19, enrolled during active disease.

J is TRBJ2-3 and V is TRBV24-1; D may be TRBD2 (5 bases). Germline assignment: CDR1 KGHDR and CDR2 SFDVKD. This CDR3 is built from 14 residues. Trimming took off 4 bases at V and 3 bases at J, with 10 bases between the two ends. The chain's CDR3 is CATSESRTTDTQYF. In nucleotides, the CDR3 is TGTGCCACCAGTGAATCACGGACTACAGATACGCAGTATTTT.

This clone was counted once. The rearrangement links TRBV7-2 to TRBJ1-3; TRBD1 might be the D (5 bases). This CDR3 is 15 amino acids long. Trimming cost V 5 bases and J 4 bases, with 15 bases left between them. CDR1 is SGHTA and CDR2 is FQGNSA in the germline V gene. CDR3 DNA sequence: TGTGCCAGCAGCGATACCGGCGGGGCCGGAAACACCATATATTTT. Its translation is CASSDTGGAGNTIYF.

The V gene is TRBV27, the J gene TRBJ2-1; D remains unclear. The germline gives CDR1 MNHEY, CDR2 SMNVEV (reference sequence). The CDR3 extends over 13 amino acids. Trimming pared 5 bases from V and 7 bases from J, leaving 12 bases between. The CDR3 sequence is CASSLVPGNEQFF. In DNA, the CDR3 is TGTGCCAGCAGTCTAGTTCCCGGGAATGAGCAGTTCTTC.

This chain uses TRBV3-1 (or the pseudogene TRBV3-2) with TRBJ2-1; perhaps TRBD2 as D (6 bases). The CDR3 consists of 17 residues. CDR1 is LGHDT, CDR2 YNNKEL, per germline (reference sequence). V was trimmed by 1 base and J by 6 bases, leaving 19 bases between them. The CDR3 region is CASSQGGGGRRGNEQFF. In nucleotides, the CDR3 is TGTGCCAGCAGCCAAGGAGGAGGAGGGAGGAGGGGCAATGAGCAGTTCTTC.

This chain connects TRBV29-1 to TRBJ2-5; D is perhaps TRBD2 (6 bases). Germline V lookup: CDR1 SQVTM, CDR2 ANQGSEA. Deletions cut 0 bases from V and 4 bases from J, with 9 bases between. The CDR3 totals 13 residues. For the CDR3, the DNA is TGCAGCGTTGAAGATGGGGGGAGAGAGACCCAGTACTTC. This sequence encodes CSVEDGGRETQYF.

The chain has TRBV19 and TRBJ1-2; perhaps TRBD1 as D (6 bases). The V gene's germline CDR1 is LNHDA and CDR2 SQIVND (reference sequence). V lost 7 bases and J 8 bases, leaving 20 bases between the germline ends. CDR3 length: 14 amino acids. CDR3 residues: CASTPAGARRGYTF. As DNA, the CDR3 is TGTGCCAGTACCCCCGCGGGGGCTAGGAGAGGCTACACCTTC.

The chain recombines TRBV11-3 with TRBJ2-5; 10 nucleotides agree with TRBD2. Germline V gene lookup returns CDR1 SGHNT and CDR2 YENEEA. The CDR3 totals 15 residues. The trim removed 5 bases at V and 5 bases at J, leaving 8 bases unmatched. CDR3 bases: TGTGCCAGCAGCGCAGAGCGGGGGGGCGGCGAGACCCAGTACTTC. Amino acid sequence: CASSAERGGGETQYF.

J is TRBJ1-2 and V is TRBV3-1 (or the pseudogene TRBV3-2); D gene uncertain. From germline, CDR1 is LGHDT and CDR2 YNNKEL (reference sequence). Trimming cost V 0 bases and J 5 bases, with 7 bases left between them. The length of the CDR3 is 13 residues. The CDR3 coding sequence is TGTGCCAGCAGCCAAGAGACGGGTTATGGCTACACCTTC. Protein: CASSQETGYGYTF.